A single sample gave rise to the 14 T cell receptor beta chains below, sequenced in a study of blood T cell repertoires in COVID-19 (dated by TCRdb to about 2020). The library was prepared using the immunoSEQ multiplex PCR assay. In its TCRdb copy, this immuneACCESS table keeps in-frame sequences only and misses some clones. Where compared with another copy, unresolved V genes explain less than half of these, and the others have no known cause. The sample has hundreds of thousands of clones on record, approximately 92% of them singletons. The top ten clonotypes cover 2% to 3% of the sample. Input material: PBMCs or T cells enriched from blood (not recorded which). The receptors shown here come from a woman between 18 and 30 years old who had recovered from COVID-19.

Written as DNA, the CDR3 is TGTGCCAGCAGCTTGGGAGGGGCGAACTATGGCTACACCTTC. Amino acids: CASSLGGANYGYTF. This chain joins TRBV7-9 and TRBJ1-2, with a weak D call TRBD1 (5 bases). Trimming removed 3 bases from V and 2 bases from J, with 10 bases in between. The CDR3 consists of 14 residues. Germline V gene lookup returns CDR1 SEHNR and CDR2 FQNEAQ (reference sequence).

The DNA for the CDR3 is TGCGCCAGCAGCTTCAATCAGGGGGCCCCCTGGAACACTGAAGCTTTCTTT. Translation gives CASSFNQGAPWNTEAFF. The V gene is TRBV5-1, the J gene TRBJ1-1; 8 nucleotides align to TRBD1. The CDR3 contains 17 residues. Looked up from germline, CDR1 is SGHRS and CDR2 is YFSETQ. Trimming at V came to 2 bases and at J to 1 base, leaving 10 bases not matched to a gene.

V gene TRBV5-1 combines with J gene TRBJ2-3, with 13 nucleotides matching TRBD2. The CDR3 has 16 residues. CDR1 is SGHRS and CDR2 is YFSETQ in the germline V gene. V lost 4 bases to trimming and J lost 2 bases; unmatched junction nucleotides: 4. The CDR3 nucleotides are TGCGCCAGCAGCCAGGGACTAGCGGGGATCACAGATACGCAGTATTTT. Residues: CASSQGLAGITDTQYF.

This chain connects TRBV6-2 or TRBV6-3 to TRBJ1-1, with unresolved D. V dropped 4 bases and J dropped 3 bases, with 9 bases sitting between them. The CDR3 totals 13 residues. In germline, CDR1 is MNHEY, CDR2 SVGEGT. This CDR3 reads CASSSSEDTEAFF. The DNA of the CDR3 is TGTGCCAGCAGTTCGTCAGAAGACACTGAAGCTTTCTTT.

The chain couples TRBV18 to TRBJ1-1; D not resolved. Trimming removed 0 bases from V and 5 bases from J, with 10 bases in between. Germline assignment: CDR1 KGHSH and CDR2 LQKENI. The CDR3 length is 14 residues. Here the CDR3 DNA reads TGTGCCAGCTCACCACCGGTCCGCGGAACTGAAGCTTTCTTT. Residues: CASSPPVRGTEAFF.

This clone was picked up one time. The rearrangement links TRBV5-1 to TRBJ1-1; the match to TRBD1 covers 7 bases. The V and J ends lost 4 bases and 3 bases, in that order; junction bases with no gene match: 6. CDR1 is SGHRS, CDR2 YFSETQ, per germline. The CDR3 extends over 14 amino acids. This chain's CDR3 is CASSPVQGHTEAFF. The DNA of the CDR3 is TGCGCCAGCAGCCCGGTACAGGGGCACACTGAAGCTTTCTTT.

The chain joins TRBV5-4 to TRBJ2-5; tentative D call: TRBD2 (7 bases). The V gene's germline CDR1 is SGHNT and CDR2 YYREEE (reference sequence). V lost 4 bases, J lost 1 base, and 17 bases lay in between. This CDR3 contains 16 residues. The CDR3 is CASSGVKGGGQETQYF. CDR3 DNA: TGTGCCAGCAGCGGAGTTAAGGGGGGGGGCCAAGAGACCCAGTACTTC.

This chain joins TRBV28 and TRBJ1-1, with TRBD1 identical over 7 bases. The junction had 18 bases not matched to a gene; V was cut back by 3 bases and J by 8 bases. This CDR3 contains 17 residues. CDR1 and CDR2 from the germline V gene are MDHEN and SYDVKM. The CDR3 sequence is CASSFHTPERQGREAFF. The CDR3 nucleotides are TGTGCCAGCAGTTTTCACACCCCCGAGAGACAGGGACGCGAAGCTTTCTTT. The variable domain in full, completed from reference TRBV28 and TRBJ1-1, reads DVKVTQSSRYLVKRTGEKVFLECVQDMDHENMFWYRQDPGLGLRLIYFSYDVKMKEKGDIPEGYSVSREKKERFSLILESASTNQTSMYLCASSFHTPERQGREAFFGQGTRLTVV.

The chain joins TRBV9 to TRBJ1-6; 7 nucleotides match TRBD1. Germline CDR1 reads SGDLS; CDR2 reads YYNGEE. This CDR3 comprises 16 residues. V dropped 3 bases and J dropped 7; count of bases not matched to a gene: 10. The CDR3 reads CASSAQDRVLNSPLHF. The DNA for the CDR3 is TGTGCCAGCAGCGCGCAAGACAGGGTCCTAAATTCACCCCTCCACTTT.

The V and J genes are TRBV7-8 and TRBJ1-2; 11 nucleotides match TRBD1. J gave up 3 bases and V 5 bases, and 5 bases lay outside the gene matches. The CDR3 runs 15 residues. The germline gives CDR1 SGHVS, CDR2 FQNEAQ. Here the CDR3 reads CASSPGQGADYGYTF. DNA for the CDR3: TGTGCCAGCAGCCCCGGACAGGGGGCCGACTATGGCTACACCTTC.

CDR3 bases: TGTGCCAGCAGCTTGGAGAACAGGGTTGGTGGCTACACCTTC. Translating it yields CASSLENRVGGYTF. This chain links TRBV5-6 with TRBJ1-2, with a tentative D call TRBD1 (6 bases). CDR3 size: 14 residues. Trimming pared 0 bases from V and 7 bases from J, leaving 13 bases between. Germline CDR1 reads SGHDT; CDR2 reads YYEEEE.

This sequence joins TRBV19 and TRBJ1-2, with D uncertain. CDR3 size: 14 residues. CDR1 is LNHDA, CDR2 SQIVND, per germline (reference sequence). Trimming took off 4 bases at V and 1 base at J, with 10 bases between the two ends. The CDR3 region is CASSTDMINYGYTF. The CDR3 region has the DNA TGTGCCAGTAGTACCGACATGATTAACTATGGCTACACCTTC. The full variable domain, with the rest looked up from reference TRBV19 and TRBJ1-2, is DGGITQSPKYLFRKEGQNVTLSCEQNLNHDAMYWYRQDPGQGLRLIYYSQIVNDFQKGDIAEGYSVSREKKESFPLTVTSAQKNPTAFYLCASSTDMINYGYTFGSGTRLTVV.

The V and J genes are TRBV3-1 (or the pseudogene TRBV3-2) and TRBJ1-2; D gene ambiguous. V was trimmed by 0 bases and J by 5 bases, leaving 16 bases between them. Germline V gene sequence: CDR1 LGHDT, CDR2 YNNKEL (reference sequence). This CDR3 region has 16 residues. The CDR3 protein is CASSQDLRGSPYGYTF. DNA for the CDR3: TGTGCCAGCAGCCAAGATTTAAGAGGATCCCCTTATGGCTACACCTTC.

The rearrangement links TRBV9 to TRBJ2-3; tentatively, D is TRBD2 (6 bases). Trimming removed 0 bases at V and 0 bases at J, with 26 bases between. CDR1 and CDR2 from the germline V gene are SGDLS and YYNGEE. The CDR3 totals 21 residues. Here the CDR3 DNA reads TGTGCCAGCAGCGTAGACGGGGGTCGGAGGGGAGTAAATCCTAGCACAGATACGCAGTATTTT. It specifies CASSVDGGRRGVNPSTDTQYF.